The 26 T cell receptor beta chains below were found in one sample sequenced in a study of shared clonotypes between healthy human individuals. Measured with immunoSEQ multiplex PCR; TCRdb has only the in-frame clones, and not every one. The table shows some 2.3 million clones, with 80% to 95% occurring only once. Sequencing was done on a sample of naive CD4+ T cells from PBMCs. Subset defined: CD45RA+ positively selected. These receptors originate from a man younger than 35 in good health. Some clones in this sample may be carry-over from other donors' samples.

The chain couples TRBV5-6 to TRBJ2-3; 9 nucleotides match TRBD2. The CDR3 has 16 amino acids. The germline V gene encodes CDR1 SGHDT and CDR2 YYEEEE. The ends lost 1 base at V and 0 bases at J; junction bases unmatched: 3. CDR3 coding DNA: TGTGCCAGCAGCTTGCTAGCGGGGACCAGCACAGATACGCAGTATTTT. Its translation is CASSLLAGTSTDTQYF.

The DNA for the CDR3 is TGTGCCAGCAGCCCCCTGGGGTTTGAGGCAGAAGCTTTCTTT. It is translated as CASSPLGFEAEAFF. The J gene is TRBJ1-1, the V gene TRBV5-4; D is undetermined. Germline V gene sequence: CDR1 SGHNT, CDR2 YYREEE (reference sequence). The V gene lost 4 bases and the J gene lost 8 bases, with 18 bases spanning the gap. The CDR3 runs to 14 residues.

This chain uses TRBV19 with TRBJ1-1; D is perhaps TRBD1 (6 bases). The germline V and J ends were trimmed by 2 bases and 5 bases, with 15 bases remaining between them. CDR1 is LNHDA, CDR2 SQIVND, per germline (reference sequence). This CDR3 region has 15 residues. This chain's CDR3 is CASSIIPGRGTEAFF. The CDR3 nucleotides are TGTGCCAGTAGTATAATACCGGGGAGGGGGACTGAAGCTTTCTTT.

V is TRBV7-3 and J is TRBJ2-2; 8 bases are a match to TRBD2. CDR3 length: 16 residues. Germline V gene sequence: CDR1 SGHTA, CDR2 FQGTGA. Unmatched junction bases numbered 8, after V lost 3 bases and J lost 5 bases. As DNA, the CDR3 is TGTGCCAGCAGCTTGACTAATGGCGGGAGGACCGGGGAGCTGTTTTTT. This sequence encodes CASSLTNGGRTGELFF.

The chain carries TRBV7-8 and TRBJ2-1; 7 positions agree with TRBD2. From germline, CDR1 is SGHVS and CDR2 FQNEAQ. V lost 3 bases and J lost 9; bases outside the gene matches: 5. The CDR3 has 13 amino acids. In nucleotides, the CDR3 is TGTGCCAGCAGCTTGAGACTAGCCCTTGAGCAGTTCTTC. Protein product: CASSLRLALEQFF.

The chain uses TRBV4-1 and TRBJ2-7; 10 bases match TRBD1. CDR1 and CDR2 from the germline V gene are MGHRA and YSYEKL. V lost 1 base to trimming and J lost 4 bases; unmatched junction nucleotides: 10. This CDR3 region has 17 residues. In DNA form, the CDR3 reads TGCGCCAGCAGCCAAGGGGCCGGGACAGGGGAATTTTACGAGCAGTACTTC. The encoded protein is CASSQGAGTGEFYEQYF.

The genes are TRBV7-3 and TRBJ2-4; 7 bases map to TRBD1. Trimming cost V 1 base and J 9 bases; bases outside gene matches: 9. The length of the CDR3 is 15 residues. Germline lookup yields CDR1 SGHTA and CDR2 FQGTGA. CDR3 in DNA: TGTGCCAGCAGCTTAATGGCAGGGGGTGAGGGCATTCAGTACTTC. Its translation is CASSLMAGGEGIQYF.

The CDR3 loop reads CASSDGLKQGKLFF. DNA of the CDR3: TGTGCCAGCAGTGATGGGCTCAAACAGGGAAAACTGTTTTTT. The rearrangement uses TRBV6-1 and TRBJ1-4; a possible D gene is TRBD1 (6 bases). Deletions cut 3 bases from V and 10 bases from J, with 15 bases between. This CDR3 has 14 residues. The germline V gene has CDR1 MNHNS and CDR2 SASEGT.

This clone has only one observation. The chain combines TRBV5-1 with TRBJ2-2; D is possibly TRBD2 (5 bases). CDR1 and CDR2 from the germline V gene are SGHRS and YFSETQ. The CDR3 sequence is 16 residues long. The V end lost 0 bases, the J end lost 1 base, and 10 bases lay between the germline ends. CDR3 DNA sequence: TGCGCCAGCAGCTTGGCCTTCGGAGGGAACACCGGGGAGCTGTTTTTT. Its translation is CASSLAFGGNTGELFF.

In nucleotides, the CDR3 is TGTGCCAGCATTGGGGACGCCGAGCAGTACTTC. Protein sequence: CASIGDAEQYF. This chain connects TRBV27 to TRBJ2-7; TRBD1 or TRBD2 may be the D gene (5 bases each). The CDR3 has 11 residues. Germline CDR1 reads MNHEY; CDR2 reads SMNVEV (reference sequence). V was cut by 7 bases and J by 6 bases, with 10 bases left in between.

CDR3 nucleotide sequence: TGTGCCAGCAGCGTAGAGACTAGCGGGAGGTCCGAGCAGTACTTC. As protein: CASSVETSGRSEQYF. The chain combines TRBV9 with TRBJ2-7; 13 nucleotides match TRBD2. CDR1 and CDR2 from the germline V gene are SGDLS and YYNGEE. The V gene end was trimmed by 0 bases and the J gene end by 6 bases; junction bases not matched to a gene: 3. This CDR3 region has 15 residues.

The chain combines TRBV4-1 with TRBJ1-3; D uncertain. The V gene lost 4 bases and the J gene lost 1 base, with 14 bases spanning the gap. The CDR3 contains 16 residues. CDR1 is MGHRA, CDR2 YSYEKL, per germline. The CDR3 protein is CASSPAQFGSGNTIYF. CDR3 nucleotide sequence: TGCGCCAGCAGCCCGGCCCAATTCGGGTCTGGAAACACCATATATTTT.

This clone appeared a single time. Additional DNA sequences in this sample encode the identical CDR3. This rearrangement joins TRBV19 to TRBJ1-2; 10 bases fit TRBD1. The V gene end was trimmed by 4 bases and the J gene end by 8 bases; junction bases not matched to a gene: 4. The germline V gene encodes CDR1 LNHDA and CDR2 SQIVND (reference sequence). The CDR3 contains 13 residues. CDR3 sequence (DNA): TGTGCCAGTAGTAGCCGGGACAGGGGCGGCTACACCTTC. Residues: CASSSRDRGGYTF.

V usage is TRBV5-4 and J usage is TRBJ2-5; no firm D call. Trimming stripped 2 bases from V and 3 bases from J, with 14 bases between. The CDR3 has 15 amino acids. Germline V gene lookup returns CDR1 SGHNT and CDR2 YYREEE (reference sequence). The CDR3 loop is CASSFPSPVEETQYF. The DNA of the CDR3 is TGTGCCAGCAGCTTTCCTTCCCCAGTGGAAGAGACCCAGTACTTC.

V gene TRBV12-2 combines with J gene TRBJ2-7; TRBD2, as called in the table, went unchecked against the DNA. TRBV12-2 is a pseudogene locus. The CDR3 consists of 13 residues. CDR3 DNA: TGTGCAAGTCGCTTAGCGCCCGGGGGCGAGCAGTACTTC. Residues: CASRLAPGGEQYF.

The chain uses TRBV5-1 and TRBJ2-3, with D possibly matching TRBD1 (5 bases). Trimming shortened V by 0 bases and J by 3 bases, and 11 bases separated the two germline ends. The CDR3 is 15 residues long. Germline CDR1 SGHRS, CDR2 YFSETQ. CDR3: CASSLGRTRTDTQYF. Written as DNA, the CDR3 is TGCGCCAGCAGCTTGGGCAGGACACGAACAGATACGCAGTATTTT.

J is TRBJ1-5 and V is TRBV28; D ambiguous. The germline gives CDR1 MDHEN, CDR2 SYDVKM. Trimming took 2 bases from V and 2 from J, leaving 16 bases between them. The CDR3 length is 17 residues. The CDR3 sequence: CASSLRLDGLGNQPQHF. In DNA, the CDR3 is TGTGCCAGCAGTTTACGTCTGGATGGGCTGGGCAATCAGCCCCAGCATTTT.

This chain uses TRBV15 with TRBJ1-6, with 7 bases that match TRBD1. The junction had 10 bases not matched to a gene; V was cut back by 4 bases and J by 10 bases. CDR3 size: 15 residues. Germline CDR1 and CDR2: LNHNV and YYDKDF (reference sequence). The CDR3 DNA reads TGTGCCACCAGCAACCTGAAACAGGGGAGGTCACCCCTCCACTTT. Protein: CATSNLKQGRSPLHF.

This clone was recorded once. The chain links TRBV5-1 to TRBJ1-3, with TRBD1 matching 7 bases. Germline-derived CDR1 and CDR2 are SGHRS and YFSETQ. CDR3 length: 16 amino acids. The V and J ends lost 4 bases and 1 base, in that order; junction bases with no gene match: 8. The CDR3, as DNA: TGCGCCAGCAGCCGTGGGGGACAGCCATCTGGAAACACCATATATTTT. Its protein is CASSRGGQPSGNTIYF.

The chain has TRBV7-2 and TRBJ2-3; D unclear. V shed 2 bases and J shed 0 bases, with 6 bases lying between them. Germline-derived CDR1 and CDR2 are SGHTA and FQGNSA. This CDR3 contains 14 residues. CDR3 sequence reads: CASSLRSSTDTQYF. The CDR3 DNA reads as TGTGCCAGCAGCTTACGGTCTAGCACAGATACGCAGTATTTT. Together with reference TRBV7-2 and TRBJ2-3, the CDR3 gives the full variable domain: GAGVSQSPSNKVTEKGKDVELRCDPISGHTALYWYRQSLGQGLEFLIYFQGNSAPDKSGLPSDRFSAERTGGSVSTLTIQRTQQEDSAVYLCASSLRSSTDTQYFGPGTRLTVL.

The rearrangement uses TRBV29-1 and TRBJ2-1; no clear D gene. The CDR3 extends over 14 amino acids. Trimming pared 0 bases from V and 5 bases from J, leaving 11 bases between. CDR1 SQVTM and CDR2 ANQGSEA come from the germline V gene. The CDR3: CSVEDLRVNNEQFF. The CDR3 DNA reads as TGCAGCGTTGAAGATCTTAGGGTTAACAATGAGCAGTTCTTC.

CDR3 protein: CASSRDRGTEAFF. DNA of the CDR3: TGTGCCAGCAGCCGTGACAGGGGCACTGAAGCTTTCTTT. The rearrangement joins TRBV4-2 to TRBJ1-1; 8 positions match TRBD1. The CDR3 extends over 13 amino acids. The germline CDR1 and CDR2 sequences are LGHNA and YNFKEQ. Losses at the gene ends were 4 bases for V and 4 bases for J; bases not matched to a gene: 2.

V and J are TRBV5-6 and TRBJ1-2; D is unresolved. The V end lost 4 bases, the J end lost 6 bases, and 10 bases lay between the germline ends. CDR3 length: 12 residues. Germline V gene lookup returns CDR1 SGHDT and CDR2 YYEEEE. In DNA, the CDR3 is TGTGCCAGCAGCATCCCCGGGAATGGCTACACCTTC. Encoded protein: CASSIPGNGYTF.

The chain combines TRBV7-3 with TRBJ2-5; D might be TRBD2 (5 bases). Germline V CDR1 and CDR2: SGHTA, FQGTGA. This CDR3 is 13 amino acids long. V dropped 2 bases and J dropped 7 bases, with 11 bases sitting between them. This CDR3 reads CASSLFSDGTQYF. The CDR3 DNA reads TGTGCCAGCAGCTTATTTAGCGACGGGACCCAGTACTTC.

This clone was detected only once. The CDR3 nucleotides are TGCGCCAGCAGCTCAACCGAATCACAGGGGAACACTGAAGCTTTCTTT. Protein sequence: CASSSTESQGNTEAFF. This chain connects TRBV5-1 to TRBJ1-1; weak D call: TRBD1 (6 bases). The germline gives CDR1 SGHRS, CDR2 YFSETQ. The CDR3 runs to 16 residues. Trimming cost V 3 bases and J 1 base, with 16 bases left between them.

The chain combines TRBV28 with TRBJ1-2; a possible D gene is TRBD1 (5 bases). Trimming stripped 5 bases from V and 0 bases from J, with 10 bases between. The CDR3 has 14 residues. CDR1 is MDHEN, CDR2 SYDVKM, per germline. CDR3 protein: CASSPSRANYGYTF. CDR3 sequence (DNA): TGTGCCAGCAGTCCCTCCAGGGCTAACTATGGCTACACCTTC.